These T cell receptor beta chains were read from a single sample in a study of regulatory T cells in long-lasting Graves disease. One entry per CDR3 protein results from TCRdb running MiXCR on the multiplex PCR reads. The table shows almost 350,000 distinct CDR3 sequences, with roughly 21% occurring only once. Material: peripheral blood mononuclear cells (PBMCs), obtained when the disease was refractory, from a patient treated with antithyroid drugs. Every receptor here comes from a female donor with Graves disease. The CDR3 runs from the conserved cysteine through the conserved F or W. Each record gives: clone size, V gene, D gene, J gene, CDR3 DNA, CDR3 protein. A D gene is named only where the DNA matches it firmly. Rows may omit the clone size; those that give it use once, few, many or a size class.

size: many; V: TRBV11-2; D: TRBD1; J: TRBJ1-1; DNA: TGTGCCAGCAGCTTGAGGGACAGGGGTCGAACTGAAGCTTTCTTT; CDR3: CASSLRDRGRTEAFF
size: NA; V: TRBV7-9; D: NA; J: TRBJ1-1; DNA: TGTGCCAGCAGCTTATTGGGGGTTGACATGGGCTCTGGAGCTTTCTTT; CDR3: CASSLLGVDMGSGAFF
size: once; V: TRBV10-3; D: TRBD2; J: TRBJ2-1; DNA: TGTGCCATCAGTACTGGGACTAACTACACCCTCTGGGAGCAGTTCTTC; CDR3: CAISTGTNYTLWEQFF
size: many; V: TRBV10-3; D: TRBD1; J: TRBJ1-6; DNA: TGTGCCATCAGTGAGACACGACAGGGGAGTTCACCCCTCCACTTT; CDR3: CAISETRQGSSPLHF
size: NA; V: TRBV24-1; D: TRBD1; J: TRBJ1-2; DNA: TGTGCCACCAGCACGGGACAGGGCTTCTATGGCTACACCTTC; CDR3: CATSTGQGFYGYTF
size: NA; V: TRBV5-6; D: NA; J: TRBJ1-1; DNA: TGTGCCAGCAGCTTAGGCTCCCTAGCTTTCTTT; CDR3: CASSLGSLAFF
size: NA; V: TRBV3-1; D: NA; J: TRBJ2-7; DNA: TGTGCCAGCAGCCCCCTGGAAGGGAACGAGCAGTACTTC; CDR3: CASSPLEGNEQYF
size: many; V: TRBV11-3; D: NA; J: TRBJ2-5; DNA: TGTGCCAGCAGCTCCCCCAGGGGACCGGAGACCCAGTACTTC; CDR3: CASSSPRGPETQYF
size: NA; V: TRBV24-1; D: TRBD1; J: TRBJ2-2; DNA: TGTGCCACCAGTGCCCTCCCGGGAACAGGGGGCCCTAACACCGGGGAGCTGTTTTTT; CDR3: CATSALPGTGGPNTGELFF
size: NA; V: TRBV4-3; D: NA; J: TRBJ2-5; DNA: TGCGCCAGCAGCCAAGACTCGGGGACCCAGTACTTC; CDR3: CASSQDSGTQYF
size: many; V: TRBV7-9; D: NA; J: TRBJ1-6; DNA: TGTGCCAGCAGCCCCCGCCAGGGTAACTCACCCCTCCACTTT; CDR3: CASSPRQGNSPLHF
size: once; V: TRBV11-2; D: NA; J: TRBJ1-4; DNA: TGTGCCAGCAGCCCCCCAGGGGAGGTCGTCCGTGAAAAACTGTTTTTT; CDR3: CASSPPGEVVREKLFF
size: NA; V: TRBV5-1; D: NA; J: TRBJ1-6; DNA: TGCGCCAGCAGCTCGATGGATTCACCCCTCCACTTT; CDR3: CASSSMDSPLHF
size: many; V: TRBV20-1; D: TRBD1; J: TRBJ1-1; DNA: TGCAGTGCGGGTGACAGGGAAGGAGGGAACACTGAAGCTTTCTTT; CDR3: CSAGDREGGNTEAFF
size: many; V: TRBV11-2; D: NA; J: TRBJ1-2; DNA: TGTGCCAGCAGCTTAGCCCCCGGAGGCTACACCTTC; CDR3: CASSLAPGGYTF
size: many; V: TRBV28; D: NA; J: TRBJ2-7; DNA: TGTGCCAGCAGGGAGGGCTATCTCCACGAGCAGTACTTC; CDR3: CASREGYLHEQYF
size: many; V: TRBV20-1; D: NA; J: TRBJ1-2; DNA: TGCAGTGCTAGAACGAGGGGCGGCTACACCTTC; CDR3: CSARTRGGYTF
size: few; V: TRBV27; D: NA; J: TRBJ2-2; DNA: TGTGCCAGCAGTACGCCGGCGACTAAAGGAAGGGAGCTGTTTTTT; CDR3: CASSTPATKGRELFF
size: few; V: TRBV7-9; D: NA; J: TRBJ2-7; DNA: TGTGCCAAGCCCCCGGCCGTCCCGGGGGAGCAGTACTTC; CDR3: CAKPPAVPGEQYF
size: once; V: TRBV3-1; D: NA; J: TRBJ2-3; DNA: TGTGCCAGCAGCTTCGTACCCGGAGGGCCACATACGCAGTATTTT; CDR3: CASSFVPGGPHTQYF
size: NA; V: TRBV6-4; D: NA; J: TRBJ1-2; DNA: TGTGCCAGCAGTTATGCGGGCGCGGGCCAGGGATATGGCTACACCTTC; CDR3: CASSYAGAGQGYGYTF
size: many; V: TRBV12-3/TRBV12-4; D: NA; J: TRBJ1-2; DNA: TGTGCCAGCAGTCAGTCCGAGGTGGATGGCTACACCTTC; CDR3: CASSQSEVDGYTF
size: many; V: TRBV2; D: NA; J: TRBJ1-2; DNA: TGTGCCAGCAGTGAGCGGACACCCATAAGCTCCTATGGCTACACCTTC; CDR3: CASSERTPISSYGYTF
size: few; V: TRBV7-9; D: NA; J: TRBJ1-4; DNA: TGTGCCAGCAGCTGGACGGGAGCAACTAATGAAAAACTGTTTTTT; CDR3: CASSWTGATNEKLFF
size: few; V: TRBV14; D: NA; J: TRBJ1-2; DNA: TGTGCCAGCAGCCAAGATCTTCGGGGGATCGGCTACACCTTC; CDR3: CASSQDLRGIGYTF
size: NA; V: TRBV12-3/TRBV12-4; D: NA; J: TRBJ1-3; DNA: TGTGCCAGCAGTTTTTTGGTTACGAAATTCTTAAGCGGAGAGACCATATATTTT; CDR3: CASSFLVTKFLSGETIYF
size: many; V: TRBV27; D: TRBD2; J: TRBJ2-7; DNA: TGTGCCAGCAGTTTTGGACTAGCGGGCTACGAGCAGTACTTC; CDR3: CASSFGLAGYEQYF
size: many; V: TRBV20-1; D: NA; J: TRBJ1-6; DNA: TGCAGTGCCCCCCCGAAGAGCTCCTATAATTCACCCCTCCACTTT; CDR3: CSAPPKSSYNSPLHF
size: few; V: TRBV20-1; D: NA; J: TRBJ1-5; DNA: TGCAGTGCTAGAGAGGCTGCGGGGATGGGCAATCAGCCCCAGCATTTT; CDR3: CSAREAAGMGNQPQHF
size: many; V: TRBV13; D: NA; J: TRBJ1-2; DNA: TGTGCCAGCAGCTTAAGGTCCACTAACTATGGCTACACCTTC; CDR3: CASSLRSTNYGYTF
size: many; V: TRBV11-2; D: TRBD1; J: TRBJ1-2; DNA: TGTGCCAGCAGCTTAGCCTCGGGACAGGGGTATGGCTACACCTTC; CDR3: CASSLASGQGYGYTF
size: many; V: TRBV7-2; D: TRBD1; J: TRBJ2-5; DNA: TGTGCCAGCAGCTTAGACCTGGCAGGGGGCCAAGAGACCCAGTACTTC; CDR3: CASSLDLAGGQETQYF
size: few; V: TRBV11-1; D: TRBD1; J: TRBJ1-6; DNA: TGTGCCAGCAGCGTGGGACAGGTTAATTCACCCCTCCACTTT; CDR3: CASSVGQVNSPLHF
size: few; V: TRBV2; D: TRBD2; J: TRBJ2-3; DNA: TGTGCCAGCAGGAGCGGGAGTAGGGATACGCAGTATTTT; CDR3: CASRSGSRDTQYF
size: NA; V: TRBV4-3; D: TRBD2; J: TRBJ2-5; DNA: TGCGCCAGCAGCCAAGATCTTTCACGGGGGGTAGACGGGACCCAGTACTTC; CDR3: CASSQDLSRGVDGTQYF
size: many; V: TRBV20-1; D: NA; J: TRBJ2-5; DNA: TGCAGTGCTAGAGTGGGTCAAGAGACCCAGTACTTC; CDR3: CSARVGQETQYF
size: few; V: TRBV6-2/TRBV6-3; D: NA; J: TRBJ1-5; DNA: TGTGCCAGCAATTATGAAGTGGGTGGACAGCCCCAGCATTTT; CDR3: CASNYEVGGQPQHF
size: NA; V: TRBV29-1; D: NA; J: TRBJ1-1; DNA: TGCAGCGTAGCGGGGCTCCTTGGGCACACTGAAGCTTTCTTT; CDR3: CSVAGLLGHTEAFF
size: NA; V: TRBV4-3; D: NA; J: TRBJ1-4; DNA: TGCGCCAACCAACGGATTCCGAATGAAAAACTGTTTTTT; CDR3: CANQRIPNEKLFF
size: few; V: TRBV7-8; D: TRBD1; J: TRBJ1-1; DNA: TGTGCCAGCAGCCGGGGACAGGGGTTGGAAGCTTTCTTT; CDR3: CASSRGQGLEAFF
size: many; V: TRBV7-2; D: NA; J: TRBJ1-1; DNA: TGTGCCAGCAGCTTAAGTCGGAGCACTGAAGCTTTCTTT; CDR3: CASSLSRSTEAFF
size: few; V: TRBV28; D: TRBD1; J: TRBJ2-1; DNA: TGTGCCAGCAGTATCGGGACAGGGTACAATGAGCAGTTCTTC; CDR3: CASSIGTGYNEQFF
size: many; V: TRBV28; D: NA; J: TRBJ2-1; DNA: TGTGCCAGCACGGTCGGGGGGCGCTCCTACAATGAGCAGTTCTTC; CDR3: CASTVGGRSYNEQFF
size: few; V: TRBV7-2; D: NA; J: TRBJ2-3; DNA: TGTGCCAGCAGCCAGAGGGCCGGTCGCCAGTATTTT; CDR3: CASSQRAGRQYF
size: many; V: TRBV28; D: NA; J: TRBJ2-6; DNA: TGTGCCAGCAGTTTATATAGGGGGTTTAAGGCCAACGTCCTGACTTTC; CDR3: CASSLYRGFKANVLTF
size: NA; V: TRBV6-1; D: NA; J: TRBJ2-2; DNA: TGTGCCAGCCTGGGGTCGGTCGGGGAGCTGTTTTTT; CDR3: CASLGSVGELFF
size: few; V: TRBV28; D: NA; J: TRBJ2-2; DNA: TGTGCCAGCAGTCTATGGTCCGGGGAGCTGTTTTTT; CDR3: CASSLWSGELFF